This TCR beta chain was observed in a study of blood T cell repertoires in COVID-19. Study-level background: COVID-19 samples collected from the United States, Italy and Spain covered acute and convalescent phases.

Only in-frame clones appear in the TCRdb table, and some are missing; sequencing was by immunoSEQ multiplex PCR. The table lists about 220,000 clones, 65% to 85% of them singletons. The ends were cut back, 1 base at V and 0 bases at J, with 4 bases in the middle. In germline, CDR1 is LNHNV, CDR2 YYDKDF (reference sequence). CDR3 length equals 14 residues. The V gene is TRBV15, the J gene TRBJ2-1; D is ambiguous. The specimen sequenced was PBMCs or T cells enriched from blood (not recorded which). The sequence was obtained from a woman in her forties who had recovered from COVID-19. The CDR3 nucleotides are TGTGCCACCAGCAGAGGGCTCTCCTACAATGAGCAGTTCTTC. This sequence encodes CATSRGLSYNEQFF.